This entry lists 16 T cell receptor beta chains sequenced from one sample in a study of blood T cells in healthy people across ages. Together with a sample-barcoded 5' primer, a J-beta primer mix was included in a second PCR lasting 7 to 11 cycles. TCRdb processed the 5' RACE reads anew with MiXCR; each CDR3 protein has one entry. The sample holds around 800,000 distinct CDR3 sequences; 50% to 65% are singletons and the top ten take under 50%. The sequenced material came from blood. Every receptor here comes from an elderly man in good health.

This chain connects TRBV3-1 to TRBJ2-7, with 8 nucleotides matching TRBD2. The CDR3 totals 15 residues. The J segment lost 1 base and the V segment lost 6 bases, leaving 8 bases of the junction unmatched. Germline-derived CDR1 and CDR2 are LGHDT and YNNKEL (reference sequence). For the CDR3, the DNA is TGTGCCAGCAGTCGAGGACTAGCCACGTCCTACGAGCAGTACTTC. It yields the protein CASSRGLATSYEQYF.

The chain joins TRBV29-1 to TRBJ2-1, with TRBD2 identical over 11 bases. After removal of 7 bases from V and 4 bases from J, the junction contained 6 bases not matched to a gene. The length of the CDR3 is 14 residues. Germline assignment: CDR1 SQVTM and CDR2 ANQGSEA. CDR3 residues: CSGGGTSGYNEQFF. The CDR3 region has the DNA TGCAGCGGGGGGGGGACTAGCGGATACAATGAGCAGTTCTTC.

The chain uses TRBV7-9 and TRBJ2-1; perhaps TRBD1 as D (6 bases). V was cut by 5 bases and J by 8 bases, with 19 bases left in between. From germline, CDR1 is SEHNR and CDR2 FQNEAQ (reference sequence). The CDR3 is 15 amino acids. In DNA form, the CDR3 reads TGTGCCAGCAGCCAGCAAGGGGGAGTTGGCGATGAGCAGTTCTTC. Translating gives CASSQQGGVGDEQFF.

The chain employs TRBV20-1 and TRBJ2-1; no definite D call. CDR1 DFQATT and CDR2 SNEGSKA come from the germline V gene (reference sequence). V was shortened by 6 bases and J by 2 bases, with 14 bases between the two germline ends. The CDR3 loop spans 14 amino acids. In DNA, the CDR3 is TGCAGTGCGGACCACGGGTTACCCTACAATGAGCAGTTCTTC. Protein: CSADHGLPYNEQFF.

This clonotype has just a few counts. The chain has TRBV10-3 and TRBJ1-4; no firm D call. Between the trimmed V and J ends, which lost 4 bases and 7 bases, there was a span of 7 bases. The germline V gene has CDR1 ENHRY and CDR2 SYGVKD. The CDR3 runs 12 residues. The chain's CDR3 is CAISGTGEKLFF. In nucleotides, the CDR3 is TGTGCCATCAGTGGGACCGGTGAAAAACTGTTTTTT.

This chain links TRBV11-1 with TRBJ2-5; D is possibly TRBD1 or TRBD2 (5 bases each). Germline CDR1 is SGHAT and CDR2 is FQDESV (reference sequence). This CDR3 has 15 amino acids. Trimming took off 5 bases at V and 11 bases at J, with 24 bases between the two ends. The CDR3 DNA reads as TGTGCCAGCAGCATGGGACCCTTTCTGGACTCGGAGCAGTACTTC. Its protein is CASSMGPFLDSEQYF.

This chain joins TRBV24-1 and TRBJ2-1, with no clear D. The J call is doubtful: the DNA matches TRBJ2-7 better. This CDR3 has 15 residues. The germline CDR1 and CDR2 sequences are KGHDR and SFDVKD. The CDR3 DNA follows: TGTGCCACCAGTGATCCCGGACGGGCATACAATGAGCAGTACTTC. Translating gives CATSDPGRAYNEQYF.

This sequence joins TRBV27 and TRBJ1-5, with 7 bases matching TRBD1. Germline CDR1 MNHEY, CDR2 SMNVEV (reference sequence). The V segment lost 5 bases and the J segment 1 base; nucleotides outside the gene matches: 8. CDR3 size: 16 residues. The CDR3 nucleotides are TGTGCCAGCAGTCCTACGCGGACAGGCAGCAATCAGCCCCAGCATTTT. Encoded protein: CASSPTRTGSNQPQHF.

The chain employs TRBV20-1 and TRBJ2-2, with 10 nucleotides matching TRBD2. CDR3 length equals 17 residues. The V segment lost 0 bases and the J segment 6 bases; nucleotides outside the gene matches: 10. Germline loops: CDR1 DFQATT, CDR2 SNEGSKA (reference sequence). In DNA form, the CDR3 reads TGCAGTGCTAGAGATATAGGTAGCGGGAGGACATCCGGGGAGCTGTTTTTT. Amino acids: CSARDIGSGRTSGELFF.

The sample holds one count of this clonotype. The chain carries TRBV5-1 and TRBJ2-5; 11 nucleotides agree with TRBD2. V trimming: 1 base; J trimming: 2 bases; junction bases outside the gene matches: 4. This CDR3 comprises 16 residues. Germline CDR1 is SGHRS and CDR2 is YFSETQ. The DNA for the CDR3 is TGCGCCAGCAGCTTGTCGACTAGCGGGGAACAAGAGACCCAGTACTTC. Protein sequence: CASSLSTSGEQETQYF. Full variable domain (rest looked up from reference TRBV5-1 and TRBJ2-5): KAGVTQTPRYLIKTRGQQVTLSCSPISGHRSVSWYQQTPGQGLQFLFEYFSETQRNKGNFPGRFSGRQFSNSRSEMNVSTLELGDSALYLCASSLSTSGEQETQYFGPGTRLLVL.

The CDR3 sequence: CASSLADRGHRDAYF. Written as DNA, the CDR3 is TGTGCCAGCAGCTTAGCTGACAGGGGGCACAGAGACGCGTATTTT. The chain is built from TRBV7-8 and TRBJ2-3; 10 bases align to TRBD1. This CDR3 spans 15 amino acids. The V and J ends lost 0 bases and 14 bases, in that order; junction bases with no gene match: 11. Per germline, CDR1 SGHVS and CDR2 FQNEAQ.

The V and J genes are TRBV15 and TRBJ2-7; maybe TRBD1 (5 bases). V was clipped by 0 bases and J by 0 bases, with 12 bases between them. CDR1 and CDR2 (germline): LNHNV, YYDKDF (reference sequence). CDR3 length: 16 residues. The CDR3 is CATSREGQISSYEQYF. The CDR3 bases are TGTGCCACCAGCAGAGAGGGGCAGATAAGCTCCTACGAGCAGTACTTC.

V usage is TRBV5-1 and J usage is TRBJ2-3, with D perhaps matching TRBD2 (6 bases). V lost 5 bases and J 1 base, leaving 11 bases between the germline ends. The CDR3 covers 14 residues. Germline CDR1 reads SGHRS; CDR2 reads YFSETQ. CDR3 DNA: TGCGCCAGCAGTTCCGCTAGCGGCACAGATACGCAGTATTTT. It specifies CASSSASGTDTQYF.

The V gene is TRBV3-1, the J gene TRBJ2-2; D is undetermined. V was cut by 3 bases and J by 6 bases, with 5 bases left in between. The CDR3 has 12 amino acids. Looked up from germline, CDR1 is LGHDT and CDR2 is YNNKEL (reference sequence). CDR3 nucleotide sequence: TGTGCCAGCAGCCAGCTATCCGGGGAGCTGTTTTTT. This translates into CASSQLSGELFF.

This clonotype has just a few counts. V is TRBV12-3 or TRBV12-4 and J is TRBJ2-4; D is uncertain. Trimming cost V 4 bases and J 2 bases, with 0 bases left between them. This CDR3 contains 11 residues. The CDR3 here is CASSSKNIQYF. CDR3 bases: TGTGCCAGCAGTTCCAAAAACATTCAGTACTTC.

The chain links TRBV6-6 to TRBJ2-1; D tentatively reads TRBD1 or TRBD2 (6 bases each). Looked up from germline, CDR1 is MNHNY and CDR2 is SVGAGI (reference sequence). V lost 4 bases to trimming and J lost 12 bases, with 22 bases between them. This CDR3 has 15 amino acids. CDR3 bases: TGTGCCAGCAGTTCCATAGCGGTCACAGGGCGCGGGCAGTTCTTC. It yields the protein CASSSIAVTGRGQFF.